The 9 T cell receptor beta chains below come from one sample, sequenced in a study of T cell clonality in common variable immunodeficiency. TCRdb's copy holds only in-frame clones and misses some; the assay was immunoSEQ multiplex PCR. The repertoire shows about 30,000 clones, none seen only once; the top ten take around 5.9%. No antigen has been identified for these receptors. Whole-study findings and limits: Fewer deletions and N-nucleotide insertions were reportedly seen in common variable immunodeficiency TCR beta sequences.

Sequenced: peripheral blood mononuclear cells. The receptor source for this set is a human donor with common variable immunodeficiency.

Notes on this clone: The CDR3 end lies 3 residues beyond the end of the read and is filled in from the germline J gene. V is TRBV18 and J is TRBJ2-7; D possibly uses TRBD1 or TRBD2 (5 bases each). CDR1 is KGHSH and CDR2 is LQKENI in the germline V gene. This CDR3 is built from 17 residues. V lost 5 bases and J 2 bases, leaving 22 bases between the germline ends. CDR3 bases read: TGTGCCAGCTCATCGCCCTGGGCGGCAGGGAGTACCTACGAG. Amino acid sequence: CASSSPWAAGSTYE. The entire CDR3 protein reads CASSSPWAAGSTYEQYF.

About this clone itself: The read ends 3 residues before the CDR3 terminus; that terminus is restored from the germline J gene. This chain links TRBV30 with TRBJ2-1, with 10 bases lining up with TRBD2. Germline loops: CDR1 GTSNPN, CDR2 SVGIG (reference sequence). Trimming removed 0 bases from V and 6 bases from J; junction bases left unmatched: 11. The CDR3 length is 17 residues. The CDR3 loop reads CAWSVDRSGGTLNEQFF. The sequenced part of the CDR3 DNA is TGTGCCTGGAGTGTAGATCGTAGCGGGGGGACCCTCAATGAG.

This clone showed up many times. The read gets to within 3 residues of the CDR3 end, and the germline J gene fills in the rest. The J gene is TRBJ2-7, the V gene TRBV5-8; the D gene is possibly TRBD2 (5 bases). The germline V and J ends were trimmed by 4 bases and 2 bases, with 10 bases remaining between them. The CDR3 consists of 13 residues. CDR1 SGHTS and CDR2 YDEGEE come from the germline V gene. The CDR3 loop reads CASSRGYTYEQYF. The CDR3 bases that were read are TGTGCCAGCAGCCGGGGATATACCTACGAG.

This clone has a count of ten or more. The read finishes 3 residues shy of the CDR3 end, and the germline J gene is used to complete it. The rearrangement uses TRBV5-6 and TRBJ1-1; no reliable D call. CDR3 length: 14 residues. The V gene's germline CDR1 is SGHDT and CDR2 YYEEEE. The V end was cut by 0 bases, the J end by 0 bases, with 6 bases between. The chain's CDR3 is CASSLGRLNTEAFF. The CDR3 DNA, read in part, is TGTGCCAGCAGCTTGGGCCGGTTGAACACTGAA.

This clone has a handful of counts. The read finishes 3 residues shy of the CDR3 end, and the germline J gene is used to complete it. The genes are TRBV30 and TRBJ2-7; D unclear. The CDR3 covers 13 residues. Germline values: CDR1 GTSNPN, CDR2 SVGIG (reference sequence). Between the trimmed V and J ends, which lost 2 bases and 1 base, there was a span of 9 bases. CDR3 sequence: CAWSIGPSYEQYF. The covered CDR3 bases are TGTGCCTGGAGTATAGGGCCGTCCTACGAG. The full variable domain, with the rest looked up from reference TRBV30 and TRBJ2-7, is SQTIHQWPATLVQPVGSPLSLECTVEGTSNPNLYWYRQAAGRGLQLLFYSVGIGQISSEVPQNLSASRPQDRQFILSSKKLLLSDSGFYLCAWSIGPSYEQYFGPGTRLTVT.

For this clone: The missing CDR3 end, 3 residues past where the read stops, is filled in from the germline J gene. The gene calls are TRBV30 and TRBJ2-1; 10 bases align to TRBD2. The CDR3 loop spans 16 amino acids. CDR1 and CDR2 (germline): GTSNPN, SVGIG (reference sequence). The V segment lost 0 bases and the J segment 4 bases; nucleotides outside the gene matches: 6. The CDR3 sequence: CAWSVGAAGGYNEQFF. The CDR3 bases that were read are TGTGCCTGGAGTGTAGGCGCAGCGGGGGGGTACAATGAG.

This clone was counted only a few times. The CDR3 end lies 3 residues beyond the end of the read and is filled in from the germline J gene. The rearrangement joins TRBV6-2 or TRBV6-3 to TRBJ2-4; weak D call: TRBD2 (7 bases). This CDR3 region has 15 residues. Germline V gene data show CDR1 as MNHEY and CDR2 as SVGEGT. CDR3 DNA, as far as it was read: TGTGCCAGCAGCCACAGAGGGGGGGGGCTAGAGATT. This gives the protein CASSHRGGGLEI. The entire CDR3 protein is CASSHRGGGLEIQYF.

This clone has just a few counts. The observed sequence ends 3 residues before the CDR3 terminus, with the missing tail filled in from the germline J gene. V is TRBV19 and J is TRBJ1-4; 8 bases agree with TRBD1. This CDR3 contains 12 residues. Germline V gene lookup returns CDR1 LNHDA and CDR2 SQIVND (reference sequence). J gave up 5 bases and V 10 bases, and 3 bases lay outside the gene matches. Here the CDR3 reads CATRQGNEKLFF. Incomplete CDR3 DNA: TGTGCCACCAGACAGGGGAATGAAAAA.

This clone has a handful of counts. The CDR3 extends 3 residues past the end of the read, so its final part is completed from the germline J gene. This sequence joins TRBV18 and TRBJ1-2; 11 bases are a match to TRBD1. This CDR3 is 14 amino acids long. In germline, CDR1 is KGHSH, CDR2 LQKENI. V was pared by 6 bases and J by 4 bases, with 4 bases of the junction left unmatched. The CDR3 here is CASSQGQGAYGYTF. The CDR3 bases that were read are TGTGCCAGCTCTCAAGGACAGGGGGCCTATGGC.